These 14 T cell receptor beta chains originate from one sample sequenced in a study of T cell clonotyping in hematopoietic cell transplantation. The time point is: recipient sample about 28 days before transplant, after cytoreduction. TCRdb's table, derived via immunoSEQ multiplex PCR, lists solely in-frame clones and lacks some. Seen here are roughly 80,000 clones, almost 97% observed once, and the top ten hold 1.5% to 2%. The material sequenced was peripheral blood mononuclear cells, taken before stem cell transplant. These receptors originate from a woman in her 50s with acute myeloid leukemia. Some clones in this sample may be carry-over from other donors' samples.

This clone was detected a few times. This CDR3 is CASGKGVHTEAFF. CDR3 nucleotide sequence: TGTGCCAGCGGGAAGGGGGTTCACACTGAAGCTTTCTTT. V gene TRBV7-2 combines with J gene TRBJ1-1, with a weak D call TRBD1 (6 bases). Germline loops: CDR1 SGHTA, CDR2 FQGNSA. V lost 8 bases to trimming and J lost 3 bases, with 13 bases between them. The CDR3 has 13 amino acids. The variable domain in full, with the rest retrieved from reference TRBV7-2 and TRBJ1-1, is GAGVSQSPSNKVTEKGKDVELRCDPISGHTALYWYRQSLGQGLEFLIYFQGNSAPDKSGLPSDRFSAERTGGSVSTLTIQRTQQEDSAVYLCASGKGVHTEAFFGQGTRLTVV.

The chain joins TRBV6-6 to TRBJ2-6, with D perhaps matching TRBD1 (6 bases). The CDR3 is 16 residues long. Per the germline V gene, CDR1 is MNHNY and CDR2 is SVGAGI (reference sequence). Trimming shortened V by 6 bases and J by 4 bases, and 16 bases separated the two germline ends. CDR3 nucleotide sequence: TGTGCCAGCAGCTTGACAGGCCTGCGGGGGGCCAACGTCCTGACTTTC. This sequence encodes CASSLTGLRGANVLTF.

The V and J genes are TRBV9 and TRBJ1-6, with 7 bases fitting TRBD1. The V segment lost 1 base and the J segment 7 bases; nucleotides outside the gene matches: 8. CDR3 length: 16 amino acids. Germline lookup yields CDR1 SGDLS and CDR2 YYNGEE. The CDR3 nucleotides read TGTGCCAGCAGCGTATCACAGGGGTCGCCGAATTCACCCCTCCACTTT. Its protein is CASSVSQGSPNSPLHF. Supplemented by reference TRBV9 and TRBJ1-6, the full variable domain reads DSGVTQTPKHLITATGQRVTLRCSPRSGDLSVYWYQQSLDQGLQFLIQYYNGEERAKGNILERFSAQQFPDLHSELNLSSLELGDSALYFCASSVSQGSPNSPLHFGNGTRLTVT.

A note on this clone: Germline is not matched at one junction end, which may reflect a read error. This rearrangement joins TRBV7-7 to TRBJ2-7; 7 bases are shared with TRBD1. This CDR3 comprises 14 residues. CDR1 SSHAT and CDR2 FNYEAQ come from the germline V gene (reference sequence). CDR3 coding DNA: TGTGCTAGCAGGACAGGCTCATGTGTCTACGAGCAGTACTTC. Translating gives CASRTGSCVYEQYF.

V and J are TRBV12-5 and TRBJ2-2; 7 nucleotides agree with TRBD1. The CDR3 runs 16 residues. V shed 1 base, J shed 3 bases, and the junction held 5 bases outside the gene matches. The germline CDR1 and CDR2 sequences are LGHNT and FRNRAP. The CDR3 DNA is TGTGCTAGTGGTTTGGAACAGGGGTACGACACCGGGGAGCTGTTTTTT. Protein sequence: CASGLEQGYDTGELFF.

This clone was counted a single time. J is TRBJ1-1 and V is TRBV11-2; D might be TRBD1 (5 bases). Looked up from germline, CDR1 is SGHAT and CDR2 is FQNNGV. V was cut by 5 bases and J by 1 base, with 14 bases left in between. The CDR3 spans 15 residues. The CDR3, as DNA: TGTGCCAGCAGCCCTAGAGTAGGGGAGAACACTGAAGCTTTCTTT. It is translated as CASSPRVGENTEAFF.

The V call is TRBV9, the J call TRBJ2-7; D remains ambiguous. V gave up 6 bases and J gave up 4 bases, with 14 bases separating them. Germline V gene data show CDR1 as SGDLS and CDR2 as YYNGEE. There are 13 residues in the CDR3. CDR3 sequence reads: CASKGRPPYEQYF. Here the CDR3 DNA reads TGTGCCAGCAAAGGAAGGCCACCATACGAGCAGTACTTC. The entire variable domain, with the rest obtained from reference TRBV9 and TRBJ2-7, is as follows: DSGVTQTPKHLITATGQRVTLRCSPRSGDLSVYWYQQSLDQGLQFLIQYYNGEERAKGNILERFSAQQFPDLHSELNLSSLELGDSALYFCASKGRPPYEQYFGPGTRLTVT.

The chain combines TRBV6-5 with TRBJ2-3; no definite D call. Germline-derived CDR1 and CDR2 are MNHEY and SVGAGI. There are 14 residues in the CDR3. Trimming shortened V by 0 bases and J by 0 bases, and 4 bases separated the two germline ends. The CDR3 DNA reads TGTGCCAGCAGTTACTCAGCTAGCACAGATACGCAGTATTTT. Translated, it gives CASSYSASTDTQYF.

The count of this clone is one. This chain uses TRBV4-2 with TRBJ1-4, with D perhaps matching TRBD1 (5 bases). Trimming removed 0 bases from V and 3 bases from J, with 14 bases in between. The germline CDR1 and CDR2 sequences are LGHNA and YNFKEQ. The CDR3 sequence is 17 residues long. CDR3 DNA: TGTGCCAGCAGCCAAGAAAGGGGAAACAGCGCTAATGAAAAACTGTTTTTT. Its protein product is CASSQERGNSANEKLFF.

The rearrangement joins TRBV7-9 to TRBJ1-4; 8 nucleotides align to TRBD1. The length of the CDR3 is 17 residues. Unmatched junction bases numbered 10, after V lost 6 bases and J lost 1 base. CDR1 SEHNR and CDR2 FQNEAQ come from the germline V gene (reference sequence). CDR3 coding DNA: TGTGCCAGCAGACATCCCACAGGGGGAGGAACTAATGAAAAACTGTTTTTT. Its protein product is CASRHPTGGGTNEKLFF.

This clone appeared once. V is TRBV11-2 and J is TRBJ2-3; D unclear. The CDR3 sequence is 13 residues long. The germline V gene has CDR1 SGHAT and CDR2 FQNNGV. Trimming pared 2 bases from V and 3 bases from J, leaving 6 bases between. The CDR3 loop is CASSLSPTDTQYF. CDR3 coding DNA: TGTGCCAGCAGCTTATCCCCGACAGATACGCAGTATTTT.

This chain connects TRBV2 to TRBJ1-1; no clear D gene. The germline V gene encodes CDR1 SNHLY and CDR2 FYNNEI. With 3 bases removed from V and 10 bases from J, the gap between germline ends came to 9 bases. This CDR3 has 11 residues. The CDR3 region has the DNA TGTGCCAGCAGTGAGTCGCCCGGAGCTTTCTTT. It is translated as CASSESPGAFF.

The chain has TRBV27 and TRBJ1-5; the D gene is possibly TRBD1 (5 bases). The CDR3 spans 14 residues. Germline V CDR1 and CDR2: MNHEY, SMNVEV (reference sequence). Trimming cost V 5 bases and J 3 bases, with 11 bases left between them. CDR3 residues: CASSNDRFNQPQHF. CDR3 in DNA: TGTGCCAGCAGTAACGACAGATTCAATCAGCCCCAGCATTTT.

The genes are TRBV11-2 and TRBJ2-7, with D unclear. Trimming shortened V by 2 bases and J by 6 bases, and 5 bases separated the two germline ends. This CDR3 region has 11 residues. The germline V gene encodes CDR1 SGHAT and CDR2 FQNNGV. CDR3 region: CASSLLVEQYF. The DNA for the CDR3 is TGTGCCAGCAGCTTACTCGTCGAGCAGTACTTC.